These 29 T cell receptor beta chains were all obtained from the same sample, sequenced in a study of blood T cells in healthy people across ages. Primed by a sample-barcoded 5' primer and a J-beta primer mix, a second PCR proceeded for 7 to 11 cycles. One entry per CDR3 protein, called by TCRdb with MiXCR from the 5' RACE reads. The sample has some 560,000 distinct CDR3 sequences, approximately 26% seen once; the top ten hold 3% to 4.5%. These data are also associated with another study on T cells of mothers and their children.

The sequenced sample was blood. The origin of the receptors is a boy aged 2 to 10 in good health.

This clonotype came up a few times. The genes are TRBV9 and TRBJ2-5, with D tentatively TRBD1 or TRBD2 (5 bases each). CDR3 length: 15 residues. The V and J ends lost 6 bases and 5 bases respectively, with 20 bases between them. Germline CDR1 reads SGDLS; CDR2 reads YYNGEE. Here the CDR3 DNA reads TGTGCCAGCACCTTCGGGACCATCGTGGGGGAGACCCAGTACTTC. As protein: CASTFGTIVGETQYF.

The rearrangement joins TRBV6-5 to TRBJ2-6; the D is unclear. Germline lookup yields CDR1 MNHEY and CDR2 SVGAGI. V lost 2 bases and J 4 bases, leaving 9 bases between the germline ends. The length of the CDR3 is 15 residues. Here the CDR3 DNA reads TGTGCCAGCAGTTACGTGGGGTCCGGGGCCAACGTCCTGACTTTC. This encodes CASSYVGSGANVLTF.

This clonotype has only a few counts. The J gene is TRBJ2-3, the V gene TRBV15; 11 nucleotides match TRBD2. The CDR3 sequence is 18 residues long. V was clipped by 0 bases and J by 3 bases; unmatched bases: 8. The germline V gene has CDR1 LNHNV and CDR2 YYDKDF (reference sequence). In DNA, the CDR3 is TGTGCCACCAGCAGAGAGCGTCTAGCGGGAGGAATTACAGATACGCAGTATTTT. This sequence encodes CATSRERLAGGITDTQYF.

CDR3: CASSTLRAGNYEQYF. Written as DNA, the CDR3 is TGTGCCAGCAGCACGCTCCGGGCGGGGAACTACGAGCAGTACTTC. The chain recombines TRBV7-3 with TRBJ2-7, with D possibly TRBD2 on 6 matching bases. This CDR3 is 15 amino acids long. Per the germline V gene, CDR1 is SGHTA and CDR2 is FQGTGA. V was trimmed by 5 bases and J by 3 bases, leaving 17 bases between them.

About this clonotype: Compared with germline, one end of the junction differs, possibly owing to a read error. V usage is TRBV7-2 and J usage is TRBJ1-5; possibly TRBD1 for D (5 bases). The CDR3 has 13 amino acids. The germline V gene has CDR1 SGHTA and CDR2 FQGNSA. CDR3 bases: TGTGCCGGCAGCTTATGGGGGAATCAGCCCCAGCATTTT. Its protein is CAGSLWGNQPQHF.

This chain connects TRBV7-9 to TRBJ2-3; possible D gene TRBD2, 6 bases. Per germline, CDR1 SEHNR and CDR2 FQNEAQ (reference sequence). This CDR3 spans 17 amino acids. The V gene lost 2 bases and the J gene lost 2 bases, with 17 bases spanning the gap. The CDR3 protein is CASSLSSGAGITDTQYF. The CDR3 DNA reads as TGTGCCAGCAGCTTAAGTTCTGGTGCGGGGATCACAGATACGCAGTATTTT.

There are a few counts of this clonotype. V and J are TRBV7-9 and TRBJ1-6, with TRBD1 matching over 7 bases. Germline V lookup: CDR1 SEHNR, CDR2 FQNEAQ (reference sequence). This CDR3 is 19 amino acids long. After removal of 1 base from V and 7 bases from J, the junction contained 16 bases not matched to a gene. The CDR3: CASSLGGWDSLRSNSPLHF. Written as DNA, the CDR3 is TGTGCCAGCAGCTTAGGTGGGTGGGACAGCCTACGGAGCAATTCACCCCTCCACTTT.

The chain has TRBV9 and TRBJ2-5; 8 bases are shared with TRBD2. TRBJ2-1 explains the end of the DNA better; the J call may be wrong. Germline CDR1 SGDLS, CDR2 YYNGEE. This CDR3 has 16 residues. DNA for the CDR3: TGTGCCAGCAGCGTAAACAAGCGGGAGCCGAGGGATGAGCAGTTCTTC. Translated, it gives CASSVNKREPRDEQFF.

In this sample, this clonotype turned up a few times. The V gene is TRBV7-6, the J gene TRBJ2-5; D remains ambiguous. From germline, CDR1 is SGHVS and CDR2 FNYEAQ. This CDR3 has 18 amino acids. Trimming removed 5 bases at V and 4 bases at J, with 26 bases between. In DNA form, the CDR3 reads TGTGCCAGCAGCCCCACTTTCGACCGGCCCTTTGTGGGAGAGACCCAGTACTTC. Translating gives CASSPTFDRPFVGETQYF.

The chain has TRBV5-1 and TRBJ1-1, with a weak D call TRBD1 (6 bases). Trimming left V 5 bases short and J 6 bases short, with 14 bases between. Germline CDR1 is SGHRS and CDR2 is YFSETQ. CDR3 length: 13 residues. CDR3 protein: CASSGGAQPEAFF. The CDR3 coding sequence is TGCGCCAGCAGTGGGGGGGCGCAGCCTGAAGCTTTCTTT. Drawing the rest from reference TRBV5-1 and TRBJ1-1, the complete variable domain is KAGVTQTPRYLIKTRGQQVTLSCSPISGHRSVSWYQQTPGQGLQFLFEYFSETQRNKGNFPGRFSGRQFSNSRSEMNVSTLELGDSALYLCASSGGAQPEAFFGQGTRLTVV.

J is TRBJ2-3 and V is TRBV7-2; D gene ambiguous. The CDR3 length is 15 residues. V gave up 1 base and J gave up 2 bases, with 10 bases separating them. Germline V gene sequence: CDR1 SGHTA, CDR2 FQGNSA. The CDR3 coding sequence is TGTGCCAGCAGCTTAGTGCCCCCCTTCACAGATACGCAGTATTTT. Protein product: CASSLVPPFTDTQYF.

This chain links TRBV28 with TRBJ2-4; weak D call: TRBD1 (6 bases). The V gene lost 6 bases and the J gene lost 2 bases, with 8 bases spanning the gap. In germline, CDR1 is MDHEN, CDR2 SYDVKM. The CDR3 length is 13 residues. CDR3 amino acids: CASSDRSKNIQYF. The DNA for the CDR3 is TGTGCCAGCAGCGACAGGTCCAAAAACATTCAGTACTTC.

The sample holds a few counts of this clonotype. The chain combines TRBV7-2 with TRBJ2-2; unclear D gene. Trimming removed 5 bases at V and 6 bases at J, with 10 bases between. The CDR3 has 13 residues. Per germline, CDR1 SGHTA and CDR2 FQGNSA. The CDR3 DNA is TGTGCCAGCAGCCTTGAGGTGCCCGGGGAGCTGTTTTTT. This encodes CASSLEVPGELFF. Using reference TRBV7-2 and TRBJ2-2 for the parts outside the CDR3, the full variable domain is GAGVSQSPSNKVTEKGKDVELRCDPISGHTALYWYRQSLGQGLEFLIYFQGNSAPDKSGLPSDRFSAERTGGSVSTLTIQRTQQEDSAVYLCASSLEVPGELFFGEGSRLTVL.

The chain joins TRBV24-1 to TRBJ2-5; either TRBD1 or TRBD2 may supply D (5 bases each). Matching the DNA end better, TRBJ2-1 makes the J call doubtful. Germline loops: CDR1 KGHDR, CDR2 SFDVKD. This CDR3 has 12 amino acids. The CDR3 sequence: CATWGSGNEQFF. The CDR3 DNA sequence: TGTGCCACATGGGGCTCGGGGAATGAGCAGTTCTTC.

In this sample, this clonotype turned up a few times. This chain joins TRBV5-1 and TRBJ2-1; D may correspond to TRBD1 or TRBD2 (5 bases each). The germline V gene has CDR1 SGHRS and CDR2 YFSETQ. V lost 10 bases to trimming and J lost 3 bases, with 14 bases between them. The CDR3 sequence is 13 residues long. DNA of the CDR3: TGCGCCTCCCCGGGACGGCACTACAATGAGCAGTTCTTC. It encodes CASPGRHYNEQFF.

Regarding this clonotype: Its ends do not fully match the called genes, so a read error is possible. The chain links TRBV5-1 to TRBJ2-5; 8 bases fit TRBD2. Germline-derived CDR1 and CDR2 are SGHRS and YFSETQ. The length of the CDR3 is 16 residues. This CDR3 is CASSLSRGGVQETHYF. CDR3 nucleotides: TGCGCCAGCAGCCTCTCCCGGGGGGGCGTTCAAGAGACCCATTACTTC.

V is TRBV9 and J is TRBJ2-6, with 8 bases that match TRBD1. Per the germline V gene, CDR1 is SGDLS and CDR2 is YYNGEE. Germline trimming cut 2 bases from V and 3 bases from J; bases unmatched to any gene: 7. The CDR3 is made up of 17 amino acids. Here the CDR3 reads CASSVGQGLLGANVLTF. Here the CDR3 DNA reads TGTGCCAGCAGCGTTGGACAGGGCCTCCTTGGGGCCAACGTCCTGACTTTC.

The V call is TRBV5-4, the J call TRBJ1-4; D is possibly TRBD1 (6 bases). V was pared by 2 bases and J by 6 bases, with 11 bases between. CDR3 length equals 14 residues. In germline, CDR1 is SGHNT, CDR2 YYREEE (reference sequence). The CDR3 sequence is CASSLQGQDEKLFF. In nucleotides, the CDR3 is TGTGCCAGCAGCTTACAGGGACAAGATGAAAAACTGTTTTTT.

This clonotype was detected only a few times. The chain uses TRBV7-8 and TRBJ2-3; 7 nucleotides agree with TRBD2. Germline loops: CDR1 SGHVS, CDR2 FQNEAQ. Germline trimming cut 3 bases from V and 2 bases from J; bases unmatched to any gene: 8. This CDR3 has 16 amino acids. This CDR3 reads CASSFSDSGSTDTQYF. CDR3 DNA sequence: TGTGCCAGCAGCTTCTCAGATAGCGGGTCCACAGATACGCAGTATTTT. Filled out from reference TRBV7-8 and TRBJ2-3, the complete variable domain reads GAGVSQSPRYKVAKRGQDVALRCDPISGHVSLFWYQQALGQGPEFLTYFQNEAQLDKSGLPSDRFFAERPEGSVSTLKIQRTQQEDSAVYLCASSFSDSGSTDTQYFGPGTRLTVL.

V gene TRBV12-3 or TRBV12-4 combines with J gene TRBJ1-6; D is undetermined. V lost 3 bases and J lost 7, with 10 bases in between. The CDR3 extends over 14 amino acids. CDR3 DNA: TGTGCCAGCAGTTTCTGGGGTACGAATTCACCCCTCCACTTT. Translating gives CASSFWGTNSPLHF.

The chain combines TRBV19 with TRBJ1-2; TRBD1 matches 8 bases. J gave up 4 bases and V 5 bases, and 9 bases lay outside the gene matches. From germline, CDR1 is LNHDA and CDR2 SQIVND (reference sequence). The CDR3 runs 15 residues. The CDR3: CASSSRQGNRYGYTF. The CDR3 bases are TGTGCCAGTAGTTCCAGACAGGGGAATCGCTATGGCTACACCTTC.

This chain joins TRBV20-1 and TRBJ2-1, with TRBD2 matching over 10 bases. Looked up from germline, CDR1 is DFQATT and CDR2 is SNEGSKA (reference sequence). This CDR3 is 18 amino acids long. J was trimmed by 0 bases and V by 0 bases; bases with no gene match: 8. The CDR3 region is CSARDRQASGSSYNEQFF. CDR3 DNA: TGCAGTGCTAGAGATCGACAGGCTAGCGGGAGCTCCTACAATGAGCAGTTCTTC.

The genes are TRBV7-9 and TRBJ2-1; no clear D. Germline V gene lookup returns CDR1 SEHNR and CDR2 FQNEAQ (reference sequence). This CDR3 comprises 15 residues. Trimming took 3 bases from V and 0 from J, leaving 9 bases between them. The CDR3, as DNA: TGTGCCAGCAGCTTCTGGGGTAGCTCCTACAATGAGCAGTTCTTC. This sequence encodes CASSFWGSSYNEQFF.

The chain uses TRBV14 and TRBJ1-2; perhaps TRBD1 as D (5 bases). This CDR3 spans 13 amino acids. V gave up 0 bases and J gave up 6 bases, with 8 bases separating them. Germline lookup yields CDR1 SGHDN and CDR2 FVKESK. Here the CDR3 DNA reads TGTGCCAGCAGCCAAGAATTGGGGCATGGCTACACCTTC. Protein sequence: CASSQELGHGYTF.

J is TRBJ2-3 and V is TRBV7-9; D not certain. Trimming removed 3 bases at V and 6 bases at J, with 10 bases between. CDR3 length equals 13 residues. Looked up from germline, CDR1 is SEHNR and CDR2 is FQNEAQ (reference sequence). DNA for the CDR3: TGTGCCAGCAGCTTTGTGGAGTCCGATACGCAGTATTTT. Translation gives CASSFVESDTQYF.

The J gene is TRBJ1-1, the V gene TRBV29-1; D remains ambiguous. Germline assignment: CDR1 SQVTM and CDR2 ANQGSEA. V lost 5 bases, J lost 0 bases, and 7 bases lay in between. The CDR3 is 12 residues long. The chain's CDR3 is CSVQVLNTEAFF. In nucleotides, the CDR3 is TGCAGCGTTCAAGTCCTGAACACTGAAGCTTTCTTT.

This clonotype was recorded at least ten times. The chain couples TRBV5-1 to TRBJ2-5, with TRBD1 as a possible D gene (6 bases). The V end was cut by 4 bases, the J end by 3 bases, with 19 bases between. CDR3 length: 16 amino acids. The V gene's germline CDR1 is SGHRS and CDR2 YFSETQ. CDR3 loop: CASSKVADSGEETQYF. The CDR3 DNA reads TGCGCCAGCAGCAAGGTGGCGGACAGTGGAGAAGAGACCCAGTACTTC.

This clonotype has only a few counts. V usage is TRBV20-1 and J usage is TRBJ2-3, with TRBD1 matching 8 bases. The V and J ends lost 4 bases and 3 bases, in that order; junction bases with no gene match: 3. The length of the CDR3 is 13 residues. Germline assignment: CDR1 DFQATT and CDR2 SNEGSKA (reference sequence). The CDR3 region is CSATWTGTDTQYF. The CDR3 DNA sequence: TGCAGTGCTACGTGGACAGGGACAGATACGCAGTATTTT.

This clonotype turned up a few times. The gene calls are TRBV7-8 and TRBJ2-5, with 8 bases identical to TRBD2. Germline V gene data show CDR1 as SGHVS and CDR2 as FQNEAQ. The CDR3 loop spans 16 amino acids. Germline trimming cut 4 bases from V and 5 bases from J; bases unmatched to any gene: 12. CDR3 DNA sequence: TGTGCCAGCAGCTGGCGCCGGAGCGGGAGTGGTGAGACCCAGTACTTC. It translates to CASSWRRSGSGETQYF.